This T cell receptor (beta chain) originates from a study of cytomegalovirus exposure and HLA in healthy donors. Regarding the study as a whole: In a later analysis, a missense DCLRE1C variant was linked to TCR beta V- and J-gene trimming.

The CDR3 extends over 16 amino acids. V gave up 4 bases and J gave up 4 bases; unmatched junction bases: 7. In germline, CDR1 is LNHDA, CDR2 SQIVND (reference sequence). To note about this clone: Its antigen is not known.

13 Jbeta primers and 60 Vbeta primers were used for the PCR. Profiled with immunoSEQ multiplex PCR; TCRdb holds only in-frame clones, not every one. Among 140,000 or so clones, about four fifths were seen once, and the ten largest hold approximately 4.2%. The sequence came from a woman between 35 and 50 years old in good health and CMV-seropositive. Sequenced material: PBMCs. V usage is TRBV19 and J usage is TRBJ2-5; TRBD2 agrees at 12 bases. Here the CDR3 DNA reads TGTGCCAGTAGTAGGCTAGCGGGAGGGGGGGGAGAGACCCAGTACTTC. This encodes CASSRLAGGGGETQYF.